The T cell receptor beta chain described here comes from a study of OX40 agonist ivuxolimab in advanced cancers. Libraries were prepared by immunoSEQ multiplex PCR; TCRdb keeps only in-frame clonotypes and omits some of them. The sample consists of approximately 37,000 clones, around 70% of them appearing once. This clone has more than one count but fewer than ten. The sample here was CD4+ or CD8+ T cells sorted from blood, taken in a trial of the OX40 agonist ivuxolimab. The receptor's source is an adult with an advanced solid tumor such as melanoma, head and neck, liver or kidney cancer.

For the CDR3, the DNA is TGTGCCTGGAGTACTTTAGCGGGGAGAGAGACCCAGTACTTC. As protein: CAWSTLAGRETQYF. This rearrangement joins TRBV30 to TRBJ2-5, with TRBD2 matching 8 bases. This CDR3 comprises 14 residues. From germline, CDR1 is GTSNPN and CDR2 SVGIG (reference sequence). V lost 2 bases, J lost 4 bases, and 6 bases stayed unmatched. Full variable domain (missing parts from reference TRBV30 and TRBJ2-5): SQTIHQWPATLVQPVGSPLSLECTVEGTSNPNLYWYRQAAGRGLQLLFYSVGIGQISSEVPQNLSASRPQDRQFILSSKKLLLSDSGFYLCAWSTLAGRETQYFGPGTRLLVL.